Listed below are T cell receptor beta chains from one sample, sequenced in a study of T cell changes during pregnancy in multiple sclerosis. The method was immunoSEQ multiplex PCR; TCRdb's version includes in-frame clones alone and lacks a portion of them. The sample lists 37,000 or so clones; over 90% were seen once. The material was CD4+ T cells from peripheral blood mononuclear cells, obtained in the second trimester of pregnancy. The source of these receptors is a female donor with multiple sclerosis, enrolled in a pregnancy study. Both conserved end residues are trimmed from each CDR3.

V gene	J gene	CDR3 protein
TRBV5-1	TRBJ2-2	ASSPLAGGPGELF
TRBV9	TRBJ2-4	ASSVDASTKNIQY
TRBV18	-	ASSPDAGSGYEQY
TRBV6-6	TRBJ1-1	ASWRAMEAEAF
TRBV2	TRBJ2-3	ASSEQGLTDTQY
TRBV30	TRBJ2-3	SWGTGGADTQY
TRBV30	TRBJ2-3	AWSVSGAGAADTQY
TRBV18	TRBJ2-7	ASSPQGAYEQY
TRBV2	TRBJ2-7	ASSEIGTGSDYEQY
TRBV7-2	TRBJ1-2	ASSSASGGHGYT
TRBV6-5	TRBJ1-2	ASSSPGGIHGYT
TRBV9	TRBJ1-2	ASNGGTAANYGYT
TRBV2	TRBJ1-2	ASSEMSGREGGYT
TRBV5-1	TRBJ2-1	ASSLGASGSNEQF
TRBV28	TRBJ2-7	ASSLFLQGGLSYEQY
TRBV5-1	TRBJ2-1	ASSADSGRKQF
TRBV18	TRBJ1-2	ASSPDRDNYGYT
TRBV29-1	TRBJ2-5	SVELGEETQY
TRBV7-2	TRBJ1-2	ASSLSFGQGEEGS
TRBV30	TRBJ1-3	AWDTGTGSGNTIY
TRBV11-3	TRBJ2-1	ASSLDQGGSASYNEQF
TRBV7-9	TRBJ2-2	ASSSIRGQGELF
TRBV4-2	TRBJ2-6	ASSQEYLSGANVLT
TRBV11-2	TRBJ2-5	ASTLLAGEGTQY
TRBV11-2	TRBJ2-5	ASRLGVAGVETQY
TRBV21-1	TRBJ1-1	ASSKEAEGGAQDTEAF
TRBV5-1	TRBJ1-5	ASSEGTGFVQPQH
TRBV7-2	TRBJ2-3	ASSRTSAYSTDTQY